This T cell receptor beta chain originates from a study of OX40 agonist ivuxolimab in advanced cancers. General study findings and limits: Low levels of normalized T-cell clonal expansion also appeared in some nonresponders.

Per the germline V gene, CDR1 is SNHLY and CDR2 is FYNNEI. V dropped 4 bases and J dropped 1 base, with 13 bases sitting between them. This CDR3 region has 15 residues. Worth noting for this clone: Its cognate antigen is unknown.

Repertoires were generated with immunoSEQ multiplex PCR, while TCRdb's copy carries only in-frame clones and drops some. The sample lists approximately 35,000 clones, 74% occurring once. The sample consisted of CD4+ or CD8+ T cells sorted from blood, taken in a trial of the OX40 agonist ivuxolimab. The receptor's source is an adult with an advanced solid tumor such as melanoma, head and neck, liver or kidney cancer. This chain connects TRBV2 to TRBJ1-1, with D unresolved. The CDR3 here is CASSVHGPWNTEAFF. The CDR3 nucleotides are TGTGCCAGCAGTGTTCATGGACCTTGGAACACTGAAGCTTTCTTT.